These 3 T cell receptor beta chains were sequenced from one sample in a study of T cell changes during pregnancy in multiple sclerosis. Sequencing was performed with immunoSEQ multiplex PCR; in TCRdb, only in-frame clones are kept and a portion is missing. The sample records about 92,000 clones, more than 85% being singletons. Sequenced here: peripheral blood, sampled in the first trimester of pregnancy. These receptors came from a female donor with multiple sclerosis, enrolled in a pregnancy study.

The V call is TRBV5-3, the J call TRBJ2-1, with 9 nucleotides matching TRBD1. TRBV5-3 is identified as an open reading frame with a role that is uncertain. Unmatched junction bases numbered 14, after V lost 3 bases and J lost 7 bases. This CDR3 is 17 amino acids long. The CDR3 spells CARSSSDLQGAVNEQFF. The CDR3 DNA sequence: TGTGCCAGAAGCTCGTCTGATTTACAGGGGGCGGTTAATGAGCAGTTCTTC.

The chain recombines TRBV6-1 with TRBJ1-1; maybe TRBD1 (5 bases). CDR1 is MNHNS, CDR2 SASEGT, per germline. Trimming shortened V by 4 bases and J by 5 bases, and 14 bases separated the two germline ends. The CDR3 consists of 14 residues. CDR3 loop: CASSGKGKGTEAFF. CDR3 in DNA: TGTGCCAGCAGTGGGAAGGGGAAGGGGACTGAAGCTTTCTTT.

This CDR3 reads CAWSGLAGHSAPDTQYF. DNA of the CDR3: TGTGCCTGGAGTGGACTAGCGGGCCACAGCGCCCCAGATACGCAGTATTTT. The chain uses TRBV30 and TRBJ2-3; TRBD2 matches 10 bases. The germline gives CDR1 GTSNPN, CDR2 SVGIG (reference sequence). The CDR3 is made up of 17 amino acids. Germline trimming cut 1 base from V and 4 bases from J; bases unmatched to any gene: 11.